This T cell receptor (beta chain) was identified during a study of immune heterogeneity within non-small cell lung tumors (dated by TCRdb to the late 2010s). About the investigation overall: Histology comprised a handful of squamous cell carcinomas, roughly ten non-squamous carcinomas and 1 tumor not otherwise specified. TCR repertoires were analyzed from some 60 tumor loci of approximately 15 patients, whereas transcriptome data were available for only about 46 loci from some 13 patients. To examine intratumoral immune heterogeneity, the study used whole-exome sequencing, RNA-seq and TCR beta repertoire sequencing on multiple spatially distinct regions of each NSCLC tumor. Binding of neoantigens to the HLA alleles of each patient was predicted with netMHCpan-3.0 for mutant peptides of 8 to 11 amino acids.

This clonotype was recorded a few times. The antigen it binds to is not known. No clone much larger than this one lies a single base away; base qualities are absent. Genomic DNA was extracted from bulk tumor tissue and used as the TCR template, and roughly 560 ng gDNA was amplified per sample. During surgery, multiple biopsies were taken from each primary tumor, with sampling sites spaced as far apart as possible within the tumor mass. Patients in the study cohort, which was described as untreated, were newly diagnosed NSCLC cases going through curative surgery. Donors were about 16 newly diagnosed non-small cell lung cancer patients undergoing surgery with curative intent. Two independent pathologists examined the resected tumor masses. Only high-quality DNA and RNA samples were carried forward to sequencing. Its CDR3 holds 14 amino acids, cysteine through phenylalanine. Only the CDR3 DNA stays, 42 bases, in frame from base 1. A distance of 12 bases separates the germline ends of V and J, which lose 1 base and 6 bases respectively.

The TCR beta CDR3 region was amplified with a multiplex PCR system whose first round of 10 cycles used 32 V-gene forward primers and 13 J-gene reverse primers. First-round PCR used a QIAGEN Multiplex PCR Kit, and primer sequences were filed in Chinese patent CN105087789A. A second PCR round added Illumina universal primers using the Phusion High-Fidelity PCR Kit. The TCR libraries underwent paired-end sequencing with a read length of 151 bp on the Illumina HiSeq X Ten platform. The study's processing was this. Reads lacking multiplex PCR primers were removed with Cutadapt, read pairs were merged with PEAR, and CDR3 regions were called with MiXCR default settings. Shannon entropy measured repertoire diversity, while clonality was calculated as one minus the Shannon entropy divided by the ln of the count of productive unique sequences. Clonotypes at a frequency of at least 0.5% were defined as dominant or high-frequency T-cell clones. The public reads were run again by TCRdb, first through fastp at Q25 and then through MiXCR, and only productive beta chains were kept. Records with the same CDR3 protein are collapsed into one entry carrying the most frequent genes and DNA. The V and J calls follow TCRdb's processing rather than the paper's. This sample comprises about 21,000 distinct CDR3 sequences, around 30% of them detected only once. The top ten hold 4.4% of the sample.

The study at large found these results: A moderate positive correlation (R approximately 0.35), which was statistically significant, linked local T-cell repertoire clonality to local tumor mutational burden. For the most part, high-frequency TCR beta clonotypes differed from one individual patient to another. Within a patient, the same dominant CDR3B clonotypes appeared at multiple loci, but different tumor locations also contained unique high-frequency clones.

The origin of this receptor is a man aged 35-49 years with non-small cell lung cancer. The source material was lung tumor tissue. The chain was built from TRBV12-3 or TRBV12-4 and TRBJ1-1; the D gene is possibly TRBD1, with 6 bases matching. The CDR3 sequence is CASSLGTEVAEAFF. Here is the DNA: TGTGCCAGCAGTTTAGGGACAGAGGTCGCTGAAGCTTTCTTT.